This is a list of T cell receptor beta chains from one sample in a study of response to subunit inactivated influenza vaccine. Using its own MiXCR run on the RT-PCR reads, TCRdb lists one record per CDR3 protein. This sample carries approximately 700,000 distinct CDR3 sequences, approximately 15% of them seen once, and the ten largest clones take around a tenth. This sample comprised PBMCs from blood, obtained 11 to 12 days after vaccination. The receptors originated from a man between 45 and 60 years old who received an inactivated influenza vaccine. The conserved cysteine and the conserved F or W are not part of the CDR3 here.

>TRBJ2-3|TRBV5-1
ASKKLGLVTDTQY
>TRBJ1-1|TRBV27
ASSFRGTENTEAF
>TRBJ1-1|TRBV6-6
ATLDSWYTEAF
>TRBJ2-2|TRBV4-3
ASSQDLRGPNTGELF
>TRBJ2-7|TRBV25-1
ASSDGGTLSYEQY
>TRBJ1-3|TRBV4-3
ASSQEASSGNTIY
>TRBJ2-4|TRBV7-9
ASSLEAGALAKNIQY
>TRBJ1-4|TRBV5-6
ASRGRQRGEKLF
>TRBJ2-4|TRBV11-2
ASSLGSAVAKNIQY
>TRBJ2-1|TRBV12-3/TRBV12-4
ASSPTSGHEQF
>TRBJ2-4|TRBV4-1
ASSPTRSGGLAKNIQY
>TRBJ1-2|TRBV6-1
ASRPPTGHYGYT
>TRBJ2-7|TRBV12-3/TRBV12-4
ASSPGLAGGDYEQY
>TRBJ1-5|TRBV28
ASSLFDTMNQPQH
>TRBJ2-3|TRBV10-3
AISEPSGQGGSDTQY
>TRBJ2-7|TRBV7-6
ASSLLPGVYEQY
>TRBJ2-1|TRBV7-8
ASSAVLMSSYNEQF
>TRBJ2-5|TRBV10-3
AIKTVGQGIRETQY
>TRBJ1-1|TRBV6-1
ASRPFWTGTTEAF
>TRBJ1-1|TRBV4-2
ASSQRAGGMNTEAF
>TRBJ1-4|TRBV7-8
ASSARGLSEKLF
>TRBJ2-1|TRBV9
ASSGDGSYNEQF
>TRBJ2-1|TRBV12-3/TRBV12-4
ASSPLGLAGMAEQF
>TRBJ2-2|TRBV4-3
ASSQDWGLNTGELF